One TCR beta chain is described in this entry. Followed longitudinally, the Seattle patients had been enrolled during active infection. V was clipped by 4 bases and J by 4 bases, with 15 bases between them. CDR1 and CDR2 from the germline V gene are SGHRS and YFSETQ. The CDR3 loop spans 14 amino acids. This specimen comes from a study of blood T cell repertoires in COVID-19. Turning to the study itself: Specimens from acute and convalescent COVID-19 originated in the United States, Italy and Spain.

The data were produced by immunoSEQ multiplex PCR, yet TCRdb's version contains in-frame clones alone and is incomplete. The sample includes about 390,000 clones, about 87% of them seen just once. This rearrangement joins TRBV5-1 to TRBJ2-7; maybe TRBD2 (6 bases). The clonotype originates from an older woman with COVID-19, enrolled during active disease. What was sequenced was peripheral blood. In DNA form, the CDR3 reads TGCGCCAGCAGCGCGCCCGCGCGGGAATACGAGCAGTACTTC. Translating gives CASSAPAREYEQYF. The variable domain in full, completed from reference TRBV5-1 and TRBJ2-7, reads KAGVTQTPRYLIKTRGQQVTLSCSPISGHRSVSWYQQTPGQGLQFLFEYFSETQRNKGNFPGRFSGRQFSNSRSEMNVSTLELGDSALYLCASSAPAREYEQYFGPGTRLTVT.